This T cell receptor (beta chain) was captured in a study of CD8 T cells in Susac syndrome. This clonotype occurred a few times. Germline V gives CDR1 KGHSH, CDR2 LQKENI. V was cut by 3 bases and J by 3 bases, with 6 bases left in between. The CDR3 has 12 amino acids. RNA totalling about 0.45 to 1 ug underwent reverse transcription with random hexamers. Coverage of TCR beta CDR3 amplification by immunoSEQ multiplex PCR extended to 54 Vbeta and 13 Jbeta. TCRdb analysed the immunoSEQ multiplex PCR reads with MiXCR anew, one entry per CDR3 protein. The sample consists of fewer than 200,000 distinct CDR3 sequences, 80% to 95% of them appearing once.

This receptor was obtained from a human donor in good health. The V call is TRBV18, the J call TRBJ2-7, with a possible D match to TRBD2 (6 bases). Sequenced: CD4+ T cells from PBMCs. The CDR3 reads CASSPGGYEQYV. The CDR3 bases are TGTGCCAGCTCACCCGGGGGCTACGAGCAGTACGTC.